The entry below gives a single T cell receptor (beta chain) sequence along with its context. Its antigen is unknown. Naive CD8 cells lacked CD45RO, underwent positive selection for CCR7 and left out terminally differentiated effector memory CD45RA+ cells. All donors were Caucasian adults living in Nashville, Tennessee. The V end lost 4 bases, the J end lost 7 bases, and 18 bases lay between the germline ends. The germline V gene has CDR1 SGDLS and CDR2 YYNGEE. This CDR3 is 14 amino acids long. The entry originates in a study of shared clonotypes between healthy human individuals. In the study overall: Used for every donor were three CD4 naive, three CD4 memory, two CD8 naive and one CD8 memory plate. General study results and limits: Depth of sequencing was expected to influence donor clonotype sharing. A generally larger estimated richness was seen in naive subsets than in memory subsets.

The assay was immunoSEQ multiplex PCR, and TCRdb's table has in-frame clones only and misses some. The sample includes roughly 570,000 clones, 98% seen only once; the top ten take 0.3%. The specimen sequenced was naive CD8+ T cells sorted from blood. V and J are TRBV9 and TRBJ2-7; D is tentatively TRBD1 or TRBD2 (5 bases each). This TCR was sampled from a man aged 25-40 years in good health. The CDR3 sequence: CASSPSGQGREQYF. The CDR3, as DNA: TGTGCCAGCAGCCCCTCCGGCCAGGGACGAGAGCAGTACTTC.